This section outlines one TCR beta chain sequence together with its context. Trimming removed 4 bases from V and 0 bases from J, with 11 bases in between. Germline CDR1 LGHDT, CDR2 YNNKEL (reference sequence). The CDR3 is made up of 15 amino acids. In the authors' methods: Reference gene primer amplification gave estimated nucleated cell counts. Profiled with immunoSEQ multiplex PCR; TCRdb holds only in-frame clones, not every one. The V and J calls and clone size are taken from that table; D and trimming were inferred from the DNA. The sample lists roughly 130,000 clones, roughly 83% occurring once. This specimen comes from a study of blood T cell repertoires in COVID-19. Overall study context: Acute-phase and convalescent COVID-19 samples originated in the United States, Italy and Spain. Sample material is recorded as cDNA or gDNA derived from T cells, B-cell-depleted T cells, or PBMCs.

V and J are TRBV3-1 (or the pseudogene TRBV3-2) and TRBJ2-3; no clear D. Sequencing was performed on peripheral blood. The TCR comes from a woman aged 25 to 39 who had recovered from COVID-19. The CDR3 nucleotides are TGTGCCAGCAGCCCAGTAGTGACTAGCACAGATACGCAGTATTTT. This encodes CASSPVVTSTDTQYF.